The 32 T cell receptor beta chains in this list originate from one sample, sequenced in a study of blood T cells in healthy people across ages. Alongside a J-beta primer mix, a sample-barcoded 5' primer served in a second PCR lasting roughly 7 to 11 cycles. TCRdb ran MiXCR on the 5' RACE reads and lists one entry per CDR3 protein. This repertoire shows about a million distinct CDR3 sequences, about 44% found once; its top ten account for roughly an eighth. Sequenced input: blood. The source is a man aged 30 to 39 in good health.

This chain connects TRBV12-3 or TRBV12-4 to TRBJ2-1, with D unclear. V was trimmed by 7 bases and J by 2 bases, leaving 9 bases between them. There are 13 residues in the CDR3. In nucleotides, the CDR3 is TGTGCCAGCACCATAGGACCCTACAATGAGCAGTTCTTC. Its protein is CASTIGPYNEQFF.

The rearrangement joins TRBV6-5 to TRBJ2-4; weak D call: TRBD1 (6 bases). CDR1 and CDR2 from the germline V gene are MNHEY and SVGAGI. The CDR3 runs to 16 residues. V was trimmed by 5 bases and J by 13 bases, leaving 27 bases between them. CDR3 coding DNA: TGTGCCAGCAGTGTCTCGGGTCGGACAGAATCTTACAAGCAGTACTTC. This codes for CASSVSGRTESYKQYF.

The V call is TRBV5-1, the J call TRBJ2-5; 10 bases align to TRBD1. This CDR3 is 14 amino acids long. The V gene's germline CDR1 is SGHRS and CDR2 YFSETQ. J was trimmed by 5 bases and V by 4 bases; bases with no gene match: 5. CDR3 region: CASSRTGGSETQYF. CDR3 DNA: TGCGCCAGCAGCCGGACAGGGGGGTCGGAGACCCAGTACTTC. Full variable domain (outside the CDR3, taken from reference TRBV5-1 and TRBJ2-5): KAGVTQTPRYLIKTRGQQVTLSCSPISGHRSVSWYQQTPGQGLQFLFEYFSETQRNKGNFPGRFSGRQFSNSRSEMNVSTLELGDSALYLCASSRTGGSETQYFGPGTRLLVL.

Worth noting for this clonotype: The junction departs from the called germline gene at one end, perhaps through a read error. This rearrangement joins TRBV10-3 to TRBJ1-2; 7 nucleotides line up with TRBD1. The length of the CDR3 is 14 residues. Germline V gene data show CDR1 as ENHRY and CDR2 as SYGVKD. This CDR3 reads CATSGTGAGYGYTF. As DNA, the CDR3 is TGTGCCACCAGTGGCACAGGGGCCGGCTATGGCTACACCTTC.

This clonotype was picked up a small number of times. This sequence joins TRBV12-3 or TRBV12-4 and TRBJ1-5, with D hard to call. V was trimmed by 3 bases and J by 0 bases, leaving 9 bases between them. The CDR3 contains 15 residues. The CDR3 coding sequence is TGTGCCAGCAGTTTTCCGGGAAATAGCAATCAGCCCCAGCATTTT. It is translated as CASSFPGNSNQPQHF.

This chain uses TRBV6-5 with TRBJ1-1; no definite D call. Germline loops: CDR1 MNHEY, CDR2 SVGAGI. V lost 2 bases, J lost 3 bases, and 7 bases lay in between. This CDR3 has 13 amino acids. The CDR3 is CASSYAVYTEAFF. In DNA, the CDR3 is TGTGCCAGCAGTTACGCAGTTTACACTGAAGCTTTCTTT.

The genes are TRBV6-1 and TRBJ1-2, with D unresolved. This CDR3 contains 13 residues. Germline V gene lookup returns CDR1 MNHNS and CDR2 SASEGT. V lost 5 bases and J lost 7, with 14 bases in between. CDR3 DNA sequence: TGTGCCAGCAGTCTGACGCCGTGGGGTGGCTACACCTTC. This codes for CASSLTPWGGYTF.

This clonotype occurred a few times. This chain uses TRBV6-5 with TRBJ2-3; perhaps TRBD1 as D (6 bases). The CDR3 runs 16 residues. CDR1 is MNHEY, CDR2 SVGAGI, per germline. V lost 6 bases and J lost 2, with 18 bases in between. CDR3 sequence: CASSPTRTAVTDTQYF. The CDR3 DNA sequence: TGTGCCAGCAGCCCTACTCGGACAGCCGTCACAGATACGCAGTATTTT.

The CDR3 region is CASSQGTSGTLSYEQYF. The CDR3, as DNA: TGCGCCAGCAGCCAAGGGACTAGCGGGACTCTCTCCTACGAGCAGTACTTC. This chain uses TRBV4-3 with TRBJ2-7, with 12 positions matching TRBD2. CDR1 is LGHNA, CDR2 YSLEER, per germline. The CDR3 is made up of 17 amino acids. V was pared by 1 base and J by 0 bases, with 4 bases of the junction left unmatched.

This clonotype was detected many times. The gene calls are TRBV11-3 and TRBJ2-2; 7 bases agree with TRBD2. This CDR3 has 17 amino acids. The germline V gene has CDR1 SGHNT and CDR2 YENEEA. After removal of 4 bases from V and 3 bases from J, the junction contained 11 bases not matched to a gene. As DNA, the CDR3 is TGTGCCAGCAGCTACATTGGCGGGGGAAGTTACACCGGGGAGCTGTTTTTT. Encoded protein: CASSYIGGGSYTGELFF.

The rearrangement joins TRBV20-1 to TRBJ1-3; TRBD1 is a possible D gene (5 bases). In germline, CDR1 is DFQATT, CDR2 SNEGSKA (reference sequence). This CDR3 region has 16 residues. Trimming removed 0 bases from V and 2 bases from J, with 14 bases in between. CDR3 region: CSARDQGASPGNTIYF. CDR3 in DNA: TGCAGTGCTAGAGATCAAGGGGCTTCCCCTGGAAACACCATATATTTT.

This chain connects TRBV12-3 or TRBV12-4 to TRBJ1-3; D is ambiguous. The CDR3 has 14 residues. The ends were cut back, 5 bases at V and 8 bases at J, with 16 bases in the middle. CDR3 sequence: CASSVVPGFDTIYF. CDR3 coding DNA: TGTGCCAGCAGTGTGGTCCCGGGATTCGACACCATATATTTT.

This clonotype was detected a few times. The genes are TRBV20-1 and TRBJ1-6, with TRBD1 matching over 7 bases. Trimming took 2 bases from V and 3 from J; bases not matched to a gene: 7. The length of the CDR3 is 16 residues. Germline lookup yields CDR1 DFQATT and CDR2 SNEGSKA (reference sequence). In nucleotides, the CDR3 is TGCAGTGCTAGAACAGGGGAGGGCTACTATAATTCACCCCTCCACTTT. Amino acid sequence: CSARTGEGYYNSPLHF.

Here the CDR3 reads CASSPGTEDFRTYNEQFF. The CDR3 nucleotides are TGTGCCAGCAGCCCCGGGACAGAAGACTTCAGGACCTACAATGAGCAGTTCTTC. This chain uses TRBV27 with TRBJ2-1; 7 bases align to TRBD1. CDR1 MNHEY and CDR2 SMNVEV come from the germline V gene (reference sequence). The CDR3 totals 18 residues. J gave up 2 bases and V 6 bases, and 16 bases lay outside the gene matches.

The chain links TRBV25-1 to TRBJ2-1; the D gene is possibly TRBD2 (6 bases). The V gene's germline CDR1 is MGHDK and CDR2 SYGVNS. The CDR3 runs to 15 residues. V gave up 4 bases and J gave up 2 bases, with 12 bases separating them. In DNA form, the CDR3 reads TGTGCCAGCAGTGGGGACTTCCGCCCCTACAATGAGCAGTTCTTC. Translated, it gives CASSGDFRPYNEQFF.

In this sample, this clonotype turned up a few times. The chain joins TRBV7-9 to TRBJ1-6; 8 bases match TRBD1. There are 13 residues in the CDR3. CDR1 is SEHNR and CDR2 is FQNEAQ in the germline V gene (reference sequence). The V and J ends lost 6 bases and 9 bases, in that order; junction bases with no gene match: 4. Written as DNA, the CDR3 is TGTGCCAGCAGTTATGACAGGGGTTCACCCCTCCACTTT. This codes for CASSYDRGSPLHF. The full variable domain, completed using reference TRBV7-9 and TRBJ1-6, is DTGVSQNPRHKITKRGQNVTFRCDPISEHNRLYWYRQTLGQGPEFLTYFQNEAQLEKSRLLSDRFSAERPKGSFSTLEIQRTEQGDSAMYLCASSYDRGSPLHFGNGTRLTVT.

This rearrangement joins TRBV3-1 to TRBJ2-7; no definite D call. Trimming took off 0 bases at V and 10 bases at J, with 7 bases between the two ends. Per the germline V gene, CDR1 is LGHDT and CDR2 is YNNKEL (reference sequence). The CDR3 is 11 residues long. The CDR3 protein is CASSQEYAQYF. Here the CDR3 DNA reads TGTGCCAGCAGCCAAGAATACGCCCAGTACTTC.

This chain connects TRBV6-5 to TRBJ2-5; D is undetermined. The CDR3 totals 14 residues. V was trimmed by 0 bases and J by 2 bases, leaving 7 bases between them. CDR1 and CDR2 from the germline V gene are MNHEY and SVGAGI. The CDR3 is CASSYSGPQETQYF. The CDR3 DNA follows: TGTGCCAGCAGTTACTCGGGCCCTCAAGAGACCCAGTACTTC.

The chain employs TRBV7-9 and TRBJ2-4; TRBD2 aligns across 11 bases. Germline V gene sequence: CDR1 SEHNR, CDR2 FQNEAQ (reference sequence). The CDR3 loop spans 15 amino acids. V trimming: 8 bases; J trimming: 3 bases; junction bases outside the gene matches: 6. The CDR3: CASVSSGGIKNIQYF. The CDR3 coding sequence is TGTGCCAGCGTCTCTAGCGGGGGGATCAAAAACATTCAGTACTTC. Full variable domain (remainder filled in from reference TRBV7-9 and TRBJ2-4): DTGVSQNPRHKITKRGQNVTFRCDPISEHNRLYWYRQTLGQGPEFLTYFQNEAQLEKSRLLSDRFSAERPKGSFSTLEIQRTEQGDSAMYLCASVSSGGIKNIQYFGAGTRLSVL.

The rearrangement links TRBV28 to TRBJ1-1, with D perhaps matching TRBD1 (6 bases). CDR1 and CDR2 from the germline V gene are MDHEN and SYDVKM. The CDR3 runs to 14 residues. V lost 6 bases and J 7 bases, leaving 18 bases between the germline ends. CDR3 amino acids: CASRPSGGAHEAFF. The CDR3 coding sequence is TGTGCCAGCAGGCCAAGTGGGGGGGCCCATGAAGCTTTCTTT. Combining the CDR3 with reference TRBV28 and TRBJ1-1 gives the whole variable domain DVKVTQSSRYLVKRTGEKVFLECVQDMDHENMFWYRQDPGLGLRLIYFSYDVKMKEKGDIPEGYSVSREKKERFSLILESASTNQTSMYLCASRPSGGAHEAFFGQGTRLTVV.

There are many counts of this clonotype. The V call is TRBV20-1, the J call TRBJ2-1; 7 bases agree with TRBD1. The CDR3 runs to 14 residues. Per germline, CDR1 DFQATT and CDR2 SNEGSKA (reference sequence). V lost 5 bases, J lost 6 bases, and 10 bases stayed unmatched. DNA for the CDR3: TGCAGTGCTGGGACAGCCGTGGGAAGCAATGAGCAGTTCTTC. It codes for CSAGTAVGSNEQFF.

The genes are TRBV12-3 or TRBV12-4 and TRBJ2-3; D is unclear. V was pared by 5 bases and J by 7 bases, with 19 bases between. This CDR3 region has 15 residues. The chain's CDR3 is CASSPPLGFRYTQYF. The CDR3 region has the DNA TGTGCCAGCAGTCCCCCTTTGGGGTTTCGATATACGCAGTATTTT.

This clonotype was counted a few times. The CDR3 sequence: CASSQGPGTSYEQYF. The CDR3 DNA is TGTGCCAGCAGCCAAGGACCCGGGACTTCCTACGAGCAGTACTTC. The genes are TRBV3-1 and TRBJ2-7; D might be TRBD2 (6 bases). This CDR3 region has 15 residues. The germline gives CDR1 LGHDT, CDR2 YNNKEL (reference sequence). With 1 base removed from V and 1 base from J, the gap between germline ends came to 11 bases.

The chain employs TRBV7-9 and TRBJ2-7; 11 bases line up with TRBD1. The V gene's germline CDR1 is SEHNR and CDR2 FQNEAQ (reference sequence). V lost 2 bases, J lost 7 bases, and 4 bases stayed unmatched. The length of the CDR3 is 14 residues. The CDR3 DNA sequence: TGTGCCAGCAGCTTACCGGACAGGGGGCGAGAGCAGTACTTC. Translating gives CASSLPDRGREQYF.

The chain joins TRBV6-1 to TRBJ2-5; 9 positions agree with TRBD1. The trim removed 6 bases at V and 1 base at J, leaving 9 bases unmatched. From germline, CDR1 is MNHNS and CDR2 SASEGT. The CDR3 has 16 residues. The CDR3 DNA reads TGTGCCAGCAGCAAAATACAGGGGGCCTTCCAAGAGACCCAGTACTTC. This encodes CASSKIQGAFQETQYF.

A few counts support this clonotype. The chain couples TRBV12-3 or TRBV12-4 to TRBJ2-6, with a weak D call TRBD1 (6 bases). Trimming took 1 base from V and 2 from J, leaving 9 bases between them. This CDR3 spans 16 amino acids. CDR3 sequence: CASSLEGGTGANVLTF. CDR3 in DNA: TGTGCCAGCAGTTTAGAAGGGGGAACTGGGGCCAACGTCCTGACTTTC.

The chain carries TRBV6-1 and TRBJ2-5; D not resolved. The last part of the DNA fits TRBJ2-7 better; the J call may be wrong. Germline CDR1 and CDR2: MNHNS and SASEGT. The CDR3 has 11 residues. This CDR3 reads CASRLVDEQYF. The CDR3 DNA reads TGTGCCAGCAGATTAGTTGACGAGCAGTACTTC.

The gene calls are TRBV6-4 and TRBJ2-1; the D gene is possibly TRBD2 (6 bases). CDR1 and CDR2 from the germline V gene are MRHNA and SNTAGT. Trimming removed 3 bases from V and 4 bases from J, with 13 bases in between. The CDR3 runs to 15 residues. This CDR3 reads CASSDRVGGYNEQFF. Written as DNA, the CDR3 is TGTGCCAGCAGTGATCGAGTGGGGGGTTACAATGAGCAGTTCTTC.

The V and J genes are TRBV30 and TRBJ2-7; tentative D call: TRBD1 (5 bases). Per the germline V gene, CDR1 is GTSNPN and CDR2 is SVGIG (reference sequence). Trimming cost V 2 bases and J 5 bases, with 10 bases left between them. The CDR3 extends over 12 amino acids. This chain's CDR3 is CAWSRQGNEQYF. In DNA form, the CDR3 reads TGTGCCTGGAGTCGCCAGGGTAACGAGCAGTACTTC.

This clonotype was observed a few times. The V and J genes are TRBV2 and TRBJ1-6; 9 bases fit TRBD1. Trimming cost V 4 bases and J 6 bases; bases outside gene matches: 1. This CDR3 is built from 14 residues. Germline values: CDR1 SNHLY, CDR2 FYNNEI. The CDR3 is CASSGQGVNSPLHF. The CDR3 coding sequence is TGTGCCAGCAGTGGACAGGGGGTTAATTCACCCCTCCACTTT.

Only a few counts were recorded for this clonotype. V gene TRBV6-1 combines with J gene TRBJ2-5; D possibly corresponds to TRBD1 (6 bases). CDR3 size: 14 residues. Trimming stripped 6 bases from V and 1 base from J, with 12 bases between. The germline gives CDR1 MNHNS, CDR2 SASEGT. The CDR3 reads CASSEQGPQETQYF. The CDR3 bases are TGTGCCAGCAGCGAACAGGGACCCCAAGAGACCCAGTACTTC.

Of note for this clonotype: At one end, the junction sequence differs from germline, possibly due to a read error. The chain carries TRBV11-2 and TRBJ2-3, with D hard to call. Germline V gene lookup returns CDR1 SGHAT and CDR2 FQNNGV. The CDR3 totals 13 residues. The CDR3 DNA follows: TGTGCCGGCAGCGAAGGGATCACAGATACGCAGTATTTT. This gives the protein CAGSEGITDTQYF. Full variable domain (rest looked up from reference TRBV11-2 and TRBJ2-3): EAGVAQSPRYKIIEKRQSVAFWCNPISGHATLYWYQQILGQGPKLLIQFQNNGVVDDSQLPKDRFSAERLKGVDSTLKIQPAKLEDSAVYLCAGSEGITDTQYFGPGTRLTVL.